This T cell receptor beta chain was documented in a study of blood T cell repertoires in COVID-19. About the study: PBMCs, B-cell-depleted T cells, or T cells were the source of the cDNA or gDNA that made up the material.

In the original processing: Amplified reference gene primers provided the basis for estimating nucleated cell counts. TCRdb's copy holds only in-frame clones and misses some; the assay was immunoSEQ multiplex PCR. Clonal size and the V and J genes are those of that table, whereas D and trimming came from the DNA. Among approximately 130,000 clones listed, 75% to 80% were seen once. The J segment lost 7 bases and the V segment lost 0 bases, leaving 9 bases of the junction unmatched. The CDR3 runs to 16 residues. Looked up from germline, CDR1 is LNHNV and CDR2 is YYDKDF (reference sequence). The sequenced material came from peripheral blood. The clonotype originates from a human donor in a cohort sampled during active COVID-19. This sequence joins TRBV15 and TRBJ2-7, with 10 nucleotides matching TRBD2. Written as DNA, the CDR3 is TGTGCCACCAGCAGAGATCGGCTAGCGGGGGCGCTAGAGCAGTACTTC. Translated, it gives CATSRDRLAGALEQYF.